This T cell receptor beta chain was sequenced for a study of hypomethylating agent response in myelodysplastic syndrome (dated by TCRdb to the early 2020s). General notes on the study: Patients were treated with the hypomethylating agents azacitidine (about 75% of the 11) or decitabine (3 of 11). Of the myelodysplastic syndrome patients in the cohort, several were male and 2 were female. Patients had a mean age of about 76 +/- 6.4 years, and a diploid cytogenetic profile was the most common. The mutation found most frequently was TET2, which appeared in about 50% of the 11 patients. Roughly six patients responded with complete response or hematologic improvement, and a few patients were non-responders. Response was defined as complete response or hematologic improvement, and patients who met neither criterion were classified as non-responders. Overall results and qualifications from the work: Novel clonotypes appeared more often in responders, whereas non-responders had more contracted clonotypes after treatment. Healthy control donors were not age-matched to MDS patients, which could have impacted the MDS versus healthy comparison. Richness, rarefaction diversity and clonality did not change significantly after hypomethylating agent treatment, across all patients or within response groups. The shared GLIPH2 clusters might recognize novel MDS antigens, but this possibility was not confirmed and requires experimental validation. Only around 10 patients were analyzed, so the cohort was small.

Bulk bone marrow was analyzed without sorting T-cell subsets. Immunosequencing of the TCR beta CDR3 regions was performed on bone marrow from some ten myelodysplastic syndrome patients before and after hypomethylating agent therapy. For longitudinal repertoire tracking, every patient provided one baseline bone marrow and two to three bone marrows collected at different post-treatment timepoints. Genomic DNA was isolated from whole bone marrow, and DNA quality was assessed with TapeStation, NanoDrop OneC and PicoGreen assays. Receptor libraries were prepared by the immunoSEQ multiplex PCR assay. Each sample was run at survey resolution as two replicates of around 200 ng apiece, for a total of about 400 ng of DNA. Using multiplex PCR primers aimed at V and J genes, the hsTCRB kit picked up rearranged TCRB sequences in genomic DNA. The first PCR used the QIAGEN Multiplex PCR Kit for around 33 cycles to amplify the CDR3 region. An approximately 8-cycle second PCR added sample barcodes and Illumina adapters to each replicate. A QuantStudio 6 together with the KAPA library quantification kit was used to quantify the pooled libraries. Approximately 16 pM of pooled libraries was sequenced on an Illumina MiSeq using 156-cycle single-end reads and a 15-cycle index read. On the authors' methods: VDJdb annotation flagged approximately 1.8% of some 170,000 unique clonotypes as previously reported viral-epitope-specific. The immunoSEQ Data Assistant and immunoSEQ Analyzer turned the raw reads into TCRB repertoires that were normalized and annotated. BioAnalyzer and version 0.6.5 of the immunarch R package were the tools used for clonotype analysis. Every repertoire was downsampled to the clone count of the smallest repertoire before richness was estimated. Clonotypes were classified as expanded, contracted or novel by Fisher's exact tests, with novel defined as zero frequency before treatment. GLIPH2 clustered significantly changed CDR3 beta sequences using simulation_depth=1000 and kmer_min_depth=3, excluding CDR3s shorter than five residues. Drawn from immuneACCESS, this table holds only the in-frame rearrangements with V and J called that TCRdb kept. Clones are partly lost; checked studies trace under half to an unresolved V gene and leave the rest unexplained. V, J and clone size reflect that table, while D and trimming were determined from the DNA. Within this sample are some 3,200 clones, with 82% of them counted one time only. The ten largest clonotypes hold approximately 27% of the sample.

In the case of this clone: This clone's antigen is unknown. No much larger clonotype is one base removed from it; base qualities were not supplied.

Spanning cysteine to phenylalanine, the CDR3 consists of 12 amino acids. This entry keeps only the CDR3 DNA: 36 bases, framed from base 1. V has 8 bases trimmed and J has 3 bases trimmed; junction bases matching no gene number 2. The germline V gene yields MNHNS for CDR1 and SASEGT for CDR2. Rearrangement joined TRBV6-1 to TRBJ1-2, with 8 junctional bases fitting TRBD1. This clonotype was obtained from a human donor with myelodysplastic syndrome. The sequences come from bone marrow, collected before or after starting hypomethylating agent treatment for myelodysplastic syndrome (not recorded which). The CDR3 loop reads CASAGGDYGYTF. In nucleotides, the sequence is TGTGCCAGCGCAGGGGGCGACTATGGCTACACCTTC.